Presented here are 3 T cell receptor beta chains from one specimen sequenced in a study of regulatory T cells in long-lasting Graves disease. Time point reported: newly diagnosed GD, antithyroid drugs for less than 3 months. TCR sequences were obtained from RNA taken from PBMCs. Arm-PCR of CDR3 regions and iRepertoire HTBI primers were used to build TCR beta libraries. Each CDR3 protein is one row after TCRdb ran MiXCR on the multiplex PCR reads. The sample comprises about 470,000 distinct CDR3 sequences, around 14% of which are singletons, and 16% rests with the top ten. These data also formed part of another study, on T cells in Graves' hyperthyroidism and ophthalmopathy.

The input for sequencing was peripheral blood mononuclear cells (PBMCs), taken at new diagnosis, from a patient treated with antithyroid drugs. The receptors were sampled from a woman in her twenties or thirties with Graves disease.

This clonotype occurred many times. The V gene is TRBV28, the J gene TRBJ1-1; D unresolved. Between the trimmed V and J ends, which lost 6 bases and 11 bases, there was a span of 16 bases. The CDR3 sequence is 12 residues long. Germline CDR1 is MDHEN and CDR2 is SYDVKM. Here the CDR3 reads CASSKNRPGAFF. CDR3 bases: TGTGCCAGCAGCAAGAACAGACCGGGGGCTTTCTTT.

This clonotype was recorded at least ten times. The chain couples TRBV28 to TRBJ1-5; D perhaps matches TRBD1 (6 bases). Trimming removed 6 bases from V and 2 bases from J, with 14 bases in between. The CDR3 extends over 15 amino acids. Germline CDR1 and CDR2: MDHEN and SYDVKM. In nucleotides, the CDR3 is TGTGCCAGCAGCCAGGCCCACAGGGGCAATCAGCCCCAGCATTTT. It encodes CASSQAHRGNQPQHF.

This clonotype came up once. The chain is built from TRBV5-6 and TRBJ2-5; TRBD2 agrees at 10 bases. This CDR3 contains 15 residues. The germline CDR1 and CDR2 sequences are SGHDT and YYEEEE. V lost 4 bases, J lost 2 bases, and 5 bases stayed unmatched. CDR3 nucleotide sequence: TGTGCCAGCAGCGGTCTAGCGGGAGAACAAGAGACCCAGTACTTC. This sequence encodes CASSGLAGEQETQYF. The whole variable domain, filled in from reference TRBV5-6 and TRBJ2-5, reads DAGVTQSPTHLIKTRGQQVTLRCSPKSGHDTVSWYQQALGQGPQFIFQYYEEEERQRGNFPDRFSGHQFPNYSSELNVNALLLGDSALYLCASSGLAGEQETQYFGPGTRLLVL.